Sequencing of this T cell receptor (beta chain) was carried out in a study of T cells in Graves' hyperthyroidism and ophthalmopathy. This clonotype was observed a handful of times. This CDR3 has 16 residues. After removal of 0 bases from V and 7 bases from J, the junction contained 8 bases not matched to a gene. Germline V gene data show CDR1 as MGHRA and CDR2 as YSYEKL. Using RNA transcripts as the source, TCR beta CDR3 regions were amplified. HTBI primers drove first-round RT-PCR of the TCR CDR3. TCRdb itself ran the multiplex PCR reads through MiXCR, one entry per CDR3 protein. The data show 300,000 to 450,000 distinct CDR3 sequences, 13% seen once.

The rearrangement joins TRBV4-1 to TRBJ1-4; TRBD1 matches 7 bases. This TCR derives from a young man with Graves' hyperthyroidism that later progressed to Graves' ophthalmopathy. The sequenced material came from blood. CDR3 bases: TGCGCCAGCAGCCAAGAAGTAGGGGGCCGGCGTGAAAAACTGTTTTTT. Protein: CASSQEVGGRREKLFF.